This is a list of T cell receptor beta chains from one sample in a study of OX40 agonist ivuxolimab in advanced cancers. Only in-frame clones appear in the TCRdb table, and some are missing; sequencing was by immunoSEQ multiplex PCR. The data contain around 100,000 clones, roughly 89% of them singletons. The material was CD4+ or CD8+ T cells sorted from blood, obtained in a trial of the OX40 agonist ivuxolimab. The receptors here all came from an adult with an advanced solid tumor such as melanoma, head and neck, liver or kidney cancer. The CDR3 runs from the conserved cysteine through the conserved F or W. The order of the fields is V gene, CDR3 protein.

>TRBV5-1
CASSLGGRGVQETQYF
>TRBV11-2
CASSFSGSTDTQYF
>TRBV5-4
CASTPGQSIPDTQYF
>TRBV9
CASSVDVGEQFF
>TRBV6-1
CASSEAEQGIETQYF
>TRBV28
CASNIYGELFF
>TRBV29-1
CSVGGNEQFF
>TRBV7-9
CASSRGAPQYSDYGYTF
>TRBV11-1
CASSSRAANNEQFF
>TRBV19
CASSSPRGQGQGQPQHF
>TRBV14
CASSPLRDLNEQFF
>TRBV9
CASSGHSGVPGELFF
>TRBV5-1
CASSLAWDPRDTEAFF
>TRBV6-6
CASSLGGARGNTIYF
>TRBV4-1
CASSHPRGIQYF
>TRBV2
CANRQSGANVLTF
>TRBV9
CASSGTSRANTEAFF
>TRBV11-2
CASSLHSLNTEAFF
>TRBV5-6
CASSLFLRGMNTEAFF
>TRBV5-1
CASSLGPGSSYEQYF
>TRBV18
CASSPRISGANVLTF
>TRBV7-9
CASSFRRGDGYTF
>TRBV5-1
CASSLGDRGPKQYF
>TRBV29-1
CSGRAGKTEAFF
>TRBV19
CASSMTPTNEKLFF
>TRBV12-2
CASRHFRRDNSPLHF
>TRBV4-1
CASSHDRQATNEKLFF
>TRBV19
CASEGQAFSNQPQHF
>TRBV5-1
CASSLGRGQEGEQFF
>TRBV19
CASSTGGGKDTQYF
>TRBV19
CASSIENWGDQPQHF
>TRBV2
CASSEGLARYNEQFF
>TRBV5-1
CASSLEGAKGNTIYF
>TRBV6-6
CASKGDTTLNTEAFF
>TRBV7-3
CASSDPGLAFNNEQFF
>TRBV2
CASSAQVVLGYTF
>TRBV7-9
CASSPTPGLASKETQYF
>TRBV19
CASSIRQGLEGYTF
>TRBV13
CASRPRWRQETQYF
>TRBV6-6
CASSPLPDRGKQPQHF
>TRBV6-1
CASSLGHFSGNTIYF
>TRBV12-5
CASGIAELNTGELFF
>TRBV27
CASSFDGPSSYEQYF
>TRBV28
CASRVGGAAGELFF
>TRBV6-1
CASSPREIHGYTF
>TRBV5-4
CASSLESSYNEQFF
>TRBV2
CASSVSTATYEQYF
>TRBV7-2
CASSLKYEQFF
>TRBV7-3
CASSLTHRVTEAFF
>TRBV21-1
CASSRQGPSTDTQYF
>TRBV4-1
CASSQAGTGDYNEQFF
>TRBV7-3
CASSPLGTASETQYF
>TRBV7-9
CASSLTGVRVNTEAFF
>TRBV29-1
CSVALLAVTYNEQFF
>TRBV11-2
CASSSVSVKADTQYF
>TRBV5-1
CASSLGGLAGSTDTQYF
>TRBV5-5
CASSLSGGSYNEQFF
>TRBV2
CASSGTIQAHYEQYF
>TRBV9
CASSARMNTGELFF